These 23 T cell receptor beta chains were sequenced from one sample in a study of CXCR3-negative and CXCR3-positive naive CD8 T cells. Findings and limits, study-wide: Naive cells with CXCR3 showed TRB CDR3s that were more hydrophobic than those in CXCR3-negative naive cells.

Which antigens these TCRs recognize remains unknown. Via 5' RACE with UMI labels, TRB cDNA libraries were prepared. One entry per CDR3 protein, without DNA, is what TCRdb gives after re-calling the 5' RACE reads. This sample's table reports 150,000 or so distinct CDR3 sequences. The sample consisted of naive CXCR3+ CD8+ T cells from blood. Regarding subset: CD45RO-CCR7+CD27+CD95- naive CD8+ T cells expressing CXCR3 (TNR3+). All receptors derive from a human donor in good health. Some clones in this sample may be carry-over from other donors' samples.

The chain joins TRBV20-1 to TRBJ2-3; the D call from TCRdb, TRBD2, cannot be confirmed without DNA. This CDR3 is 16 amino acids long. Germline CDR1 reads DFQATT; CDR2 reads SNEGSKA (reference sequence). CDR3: CSARDGSGGAPDTQYF.

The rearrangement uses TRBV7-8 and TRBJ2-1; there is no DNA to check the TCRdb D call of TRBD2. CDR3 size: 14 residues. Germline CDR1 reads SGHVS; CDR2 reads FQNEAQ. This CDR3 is CASSLMGTSFEQFF.

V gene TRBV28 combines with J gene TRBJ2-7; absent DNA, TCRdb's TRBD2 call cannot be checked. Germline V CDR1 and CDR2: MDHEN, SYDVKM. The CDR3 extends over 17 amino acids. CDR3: CASSPPRRGSLSYEQYF. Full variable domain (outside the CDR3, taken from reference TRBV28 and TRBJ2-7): DVKVTQSSRYLVKRTGEKVFLECVQDMDHENMFWYRQDPGLGLRLIYFSYDVKMKEKGDIPEGYSVSREKKERFSLILESASTNQTSMYLCASSPPRRGSLSYEQYFGPGTRLTVT.

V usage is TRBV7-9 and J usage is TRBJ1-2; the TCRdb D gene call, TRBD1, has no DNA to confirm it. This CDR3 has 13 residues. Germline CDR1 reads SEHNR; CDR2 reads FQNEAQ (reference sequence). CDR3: CASSLGQGASYTF.

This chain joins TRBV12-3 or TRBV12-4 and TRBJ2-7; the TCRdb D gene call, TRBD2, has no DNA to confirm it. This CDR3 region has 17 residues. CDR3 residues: CASRPDGWDRGSYEQYF.

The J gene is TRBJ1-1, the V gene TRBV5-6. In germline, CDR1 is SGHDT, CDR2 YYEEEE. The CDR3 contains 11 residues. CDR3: CASSSGGGAFF.

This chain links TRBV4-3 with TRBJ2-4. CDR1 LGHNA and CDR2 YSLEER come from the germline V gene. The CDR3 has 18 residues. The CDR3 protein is CASSQESPHLLAKNIQYF.

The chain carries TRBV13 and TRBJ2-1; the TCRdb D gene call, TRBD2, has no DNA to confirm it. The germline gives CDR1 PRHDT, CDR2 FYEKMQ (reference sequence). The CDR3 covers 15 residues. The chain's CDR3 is CASSPPGLAGDEQFF.

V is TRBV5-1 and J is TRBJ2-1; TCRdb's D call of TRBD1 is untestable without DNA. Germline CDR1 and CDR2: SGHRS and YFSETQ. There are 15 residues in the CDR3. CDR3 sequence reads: CASSLEGGTYNEQFF.

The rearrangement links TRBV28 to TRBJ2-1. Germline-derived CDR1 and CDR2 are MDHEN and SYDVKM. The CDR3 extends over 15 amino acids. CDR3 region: CASSAYLRSYNEQFF.

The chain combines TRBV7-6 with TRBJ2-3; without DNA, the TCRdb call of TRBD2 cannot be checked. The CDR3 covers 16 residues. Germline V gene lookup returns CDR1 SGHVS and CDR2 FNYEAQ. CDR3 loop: CASSLYGGGASDTQYF.

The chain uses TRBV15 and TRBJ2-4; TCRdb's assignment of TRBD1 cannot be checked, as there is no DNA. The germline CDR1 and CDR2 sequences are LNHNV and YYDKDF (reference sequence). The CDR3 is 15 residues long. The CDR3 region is CATSSYRTAKNIQYF.

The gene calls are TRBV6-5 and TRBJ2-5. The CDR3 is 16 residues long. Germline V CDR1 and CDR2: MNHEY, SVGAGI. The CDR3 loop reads CASSTHSDTPIETQYF.

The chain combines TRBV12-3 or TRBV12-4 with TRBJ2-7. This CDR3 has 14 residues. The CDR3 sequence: CASSSEGSAYEQYF.

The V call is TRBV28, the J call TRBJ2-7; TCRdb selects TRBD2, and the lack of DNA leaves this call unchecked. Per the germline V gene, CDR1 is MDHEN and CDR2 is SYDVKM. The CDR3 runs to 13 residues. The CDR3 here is CASSTSGGYEQYF.

CDR3 region: CASSPSLAAETQYF. This chain links TRBV6-5 with TRBJ2-5; the D gene TCRdb calls, TRBD2, cannot be checked with no DNA. The CDR3 covers 14 residues. The germline CDR1 and CDR2 sequences are MNHEY and SVGAGI.

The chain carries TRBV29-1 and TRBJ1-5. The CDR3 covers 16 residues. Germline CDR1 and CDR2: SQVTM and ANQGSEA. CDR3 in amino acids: CSVEDDRGGPDQPQHF.

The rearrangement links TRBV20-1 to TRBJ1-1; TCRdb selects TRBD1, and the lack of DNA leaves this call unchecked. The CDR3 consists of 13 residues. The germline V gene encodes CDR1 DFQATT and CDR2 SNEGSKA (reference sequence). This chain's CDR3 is CSAVPQVDTEAFF.

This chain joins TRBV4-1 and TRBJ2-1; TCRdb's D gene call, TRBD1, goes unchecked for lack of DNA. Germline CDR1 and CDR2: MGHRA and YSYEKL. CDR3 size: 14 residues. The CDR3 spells CASSPGTGGNEQFF.

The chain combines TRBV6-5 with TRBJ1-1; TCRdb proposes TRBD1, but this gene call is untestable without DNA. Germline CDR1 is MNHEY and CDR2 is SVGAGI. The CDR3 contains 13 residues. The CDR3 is CASRNRANTEAFF.

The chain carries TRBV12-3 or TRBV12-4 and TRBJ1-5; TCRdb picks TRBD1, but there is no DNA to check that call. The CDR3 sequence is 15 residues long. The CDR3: CASSLDRVGNQPQHF.

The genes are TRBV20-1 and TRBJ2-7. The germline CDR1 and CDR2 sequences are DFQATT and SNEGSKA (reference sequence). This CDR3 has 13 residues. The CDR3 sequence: CSARDPLTYEQYF.

The CDR3 loop is CSVHEGQGGGYTF. The chain joins TRBV29-1 to TRBJ1-2; TCRdb gives TRBD1 as the D gene, but with no DNA this cannot be confirmed. The germline gives CDR1 SQVTM, CDR2 ANQGSEA. This CDR3 contains 13 residues.